This TCR beta chain emerged from a study of blood T cell repertoires in COVID-19. Background on the study: From T cells, B-cell-depleted T cells, or PBMCs came the material, which was cDNA or gDNA.

The CDR3 consists of 20 residues. Assay used: immunoSEQ multiplex PCR; TCRdb lists only in-frame clones, some missing. The sample contains over 200,000 clones, less than 85% of which appear only once. The sequence was collected from a man aged 55 to 70 who had recovered from COVID-19. Sequenced: PBMCs or T cells enriched from blood (not recorded which). The genes are TRBV21-1 and TRBJ1-3. TRBV21-1 is an annotated pseudogene. CDR3 in amino acids: CASSKVRDLAGTISGNTIYF. The CDR3 DNA is TGTGCCAGCAGCAAAGTCCGGGATCTTGCAGGGACTATCTCTGGAAACACCATATATTTT.